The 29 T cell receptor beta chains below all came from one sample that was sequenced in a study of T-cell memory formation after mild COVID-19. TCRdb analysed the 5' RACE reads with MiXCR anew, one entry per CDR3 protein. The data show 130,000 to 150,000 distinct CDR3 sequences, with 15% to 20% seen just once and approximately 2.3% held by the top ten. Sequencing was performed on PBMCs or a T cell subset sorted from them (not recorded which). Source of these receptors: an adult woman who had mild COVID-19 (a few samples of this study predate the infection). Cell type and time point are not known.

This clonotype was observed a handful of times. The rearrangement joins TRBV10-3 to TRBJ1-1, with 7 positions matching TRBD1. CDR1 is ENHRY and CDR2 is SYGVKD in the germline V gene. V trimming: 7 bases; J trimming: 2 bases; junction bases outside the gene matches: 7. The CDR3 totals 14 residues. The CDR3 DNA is TGTGCCATCAATAATGAGGGGGCCAACACTGAAGCTTTCTTT. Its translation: CAINNEGANTEAFF.

CDR3 DNA sequence: TGTGCCAGCTCAGTTAGACAGGGGGATGAAGCTTTCTTT. Its translation: CASSVRQGDEAFF. The V and J genes are TRBV18 and TRBJ1-1; TRBD1 matches 9 bases. CDR3 size: 13 residues. Trimming removed 5 bases from V and 7 bases from J; junction bases left unmatched: 5. Germline V gene data show CDR1 as KGHSH and CDR2 as LQKENI.

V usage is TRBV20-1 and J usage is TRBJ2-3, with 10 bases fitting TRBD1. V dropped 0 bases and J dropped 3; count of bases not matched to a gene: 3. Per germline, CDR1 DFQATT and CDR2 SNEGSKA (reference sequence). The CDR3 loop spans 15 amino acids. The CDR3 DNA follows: TGCAGTGCTAGAGATGGGGACAGGGGAACAGATACGCAGTATTTT. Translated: CSARDGDRGTDTQYF.

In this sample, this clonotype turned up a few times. The CDR3 protein is CASSPGTSGRGNIQYF. DNA for the CDR3: TGTGCCAGCAGCCCGGGGACTAGCGGGCGCGGGAACATTCAGTACTTC. This chain links TRBV11-2 with TRBJ2-4; TRBD2 aligns across 12 bases. Trimming cost V 5 bases and J 7 bases; bases outside gene matches: 9. CDR1 and CDR2 from the germline V gene are SGHAT and FQNNGV. The CDR3 has 16 residues.

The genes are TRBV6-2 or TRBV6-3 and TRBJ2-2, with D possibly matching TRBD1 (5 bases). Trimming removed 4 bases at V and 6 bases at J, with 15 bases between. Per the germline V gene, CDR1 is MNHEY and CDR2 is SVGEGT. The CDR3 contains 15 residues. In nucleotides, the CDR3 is TGTGCCAGCAGTTCCAGGGTAGTTAGAGCCGGGGAGCTGTTTTTT. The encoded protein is CASSSRVVRAGELFF.

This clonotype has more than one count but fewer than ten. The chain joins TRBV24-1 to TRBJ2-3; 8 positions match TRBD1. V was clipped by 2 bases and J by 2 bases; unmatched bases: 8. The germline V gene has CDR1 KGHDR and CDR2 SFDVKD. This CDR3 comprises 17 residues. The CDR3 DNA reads TGTGCCACCAGTGATTCGCCGAGACAGGGGTTCACAGATACGCAGTATTTT. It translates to CATSDSPRQGFTDTQYF.

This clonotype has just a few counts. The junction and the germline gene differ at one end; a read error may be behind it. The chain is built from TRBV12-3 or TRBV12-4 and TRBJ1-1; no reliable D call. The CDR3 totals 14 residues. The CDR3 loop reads CASRLGLLNTEAFF. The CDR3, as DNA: TGTGCCAGCAGATTAGGACTGCTGAACACTGAAGCTTTCTTT.

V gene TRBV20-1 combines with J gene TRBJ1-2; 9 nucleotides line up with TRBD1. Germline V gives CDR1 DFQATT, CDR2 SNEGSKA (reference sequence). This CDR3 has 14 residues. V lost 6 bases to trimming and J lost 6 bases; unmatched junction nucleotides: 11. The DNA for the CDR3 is TGCAGTGCCTCCGACAGGGGGTTATTCGATGGCTACACCTTC. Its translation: CSASDRGLFDGYTF.

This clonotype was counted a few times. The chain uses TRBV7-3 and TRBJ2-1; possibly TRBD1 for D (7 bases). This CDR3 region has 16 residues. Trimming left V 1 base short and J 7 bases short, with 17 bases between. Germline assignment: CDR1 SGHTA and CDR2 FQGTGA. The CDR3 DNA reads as TGTGCCAGCAGCTTAATCCCAGGGGGAGGTTTAAATGAGCAGTTCTTC. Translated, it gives CASSLIPGGGLNEQFF.

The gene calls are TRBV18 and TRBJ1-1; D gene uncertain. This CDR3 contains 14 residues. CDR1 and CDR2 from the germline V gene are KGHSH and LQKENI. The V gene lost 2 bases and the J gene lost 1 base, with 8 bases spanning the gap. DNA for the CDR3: TGTGCCAGCTCACCAGAGCGCGGGAACACTGAAGCTTTCTTT. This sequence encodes CASSPERGNTEAFF.

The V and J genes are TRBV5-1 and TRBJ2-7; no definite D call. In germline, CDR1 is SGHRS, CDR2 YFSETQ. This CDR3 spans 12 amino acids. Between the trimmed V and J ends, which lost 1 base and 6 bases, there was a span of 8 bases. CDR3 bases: TGCGCCAGCAGCTTGTGGGCAGCCGAGCAGTACTTC. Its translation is CASSLWAAEQYF. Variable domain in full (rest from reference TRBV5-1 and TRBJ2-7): KAGVTQTPRYLIKTRGQQVTLSCSPISGHRSVSWYQQTPGQGLQFLFEYFSETQRNKGNFPGRFSGRQFSNSRSEMNVSTLELGDSALYLCASSLWAAEQYFGPGTRLTVT.

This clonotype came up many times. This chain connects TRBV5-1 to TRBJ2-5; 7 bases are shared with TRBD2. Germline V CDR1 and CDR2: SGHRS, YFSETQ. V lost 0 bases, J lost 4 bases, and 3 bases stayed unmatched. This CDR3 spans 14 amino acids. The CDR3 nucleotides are TGCGCCAGCAGCTTGGATACTAGCGCAGAGACCCAGTACTTC. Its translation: CASSLDTSAETQYF.

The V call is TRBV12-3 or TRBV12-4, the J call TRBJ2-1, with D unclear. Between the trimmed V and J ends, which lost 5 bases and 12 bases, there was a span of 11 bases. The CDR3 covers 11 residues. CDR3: CASSPGPRQFF. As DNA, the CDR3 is TGTGCCAGCAGTCCCGGCCCCCGGCAGTTCTTC.

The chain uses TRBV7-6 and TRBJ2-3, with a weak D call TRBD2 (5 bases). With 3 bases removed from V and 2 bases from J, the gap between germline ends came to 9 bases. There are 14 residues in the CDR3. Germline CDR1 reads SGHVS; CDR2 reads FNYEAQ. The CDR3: CASSFGLNTDTQYF. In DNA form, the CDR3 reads TGTGCCAGCAGCTTCGGACTGAACACAGATACGCAGTATTTT.

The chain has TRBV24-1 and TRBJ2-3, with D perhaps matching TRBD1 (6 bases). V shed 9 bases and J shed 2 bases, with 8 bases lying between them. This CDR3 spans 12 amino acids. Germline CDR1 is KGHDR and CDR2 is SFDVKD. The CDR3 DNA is TGTGCCACCGGGACATACACAGATACGCAGTATTTT. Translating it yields CATGTYTDTQYF.

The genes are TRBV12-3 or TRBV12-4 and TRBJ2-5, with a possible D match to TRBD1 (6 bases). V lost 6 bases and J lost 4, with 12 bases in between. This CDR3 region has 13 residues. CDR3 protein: CASSYRVGETQYF. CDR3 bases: TGTGCCAGCAGCTACAGGGTCGGAGAGACCCAGTACTTC.

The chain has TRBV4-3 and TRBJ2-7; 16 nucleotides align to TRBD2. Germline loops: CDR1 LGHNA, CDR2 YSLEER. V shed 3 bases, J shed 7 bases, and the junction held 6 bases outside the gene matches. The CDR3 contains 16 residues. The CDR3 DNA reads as TGCGCCAGCAGCCAGGACGAGGGACTAGCGGGAGGGGAGCAGTACTTC. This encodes CASSQDEGLAGGEQYF.

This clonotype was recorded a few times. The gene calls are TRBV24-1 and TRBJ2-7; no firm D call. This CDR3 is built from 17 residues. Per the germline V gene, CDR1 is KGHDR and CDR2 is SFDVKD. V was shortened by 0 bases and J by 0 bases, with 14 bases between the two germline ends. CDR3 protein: CATSDLQGSQGSYEQYF. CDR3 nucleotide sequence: TGTGCCACCAGTGATTTGCAAGGCTCCCAAGGCTCCTACGAGCAGTACTTC.

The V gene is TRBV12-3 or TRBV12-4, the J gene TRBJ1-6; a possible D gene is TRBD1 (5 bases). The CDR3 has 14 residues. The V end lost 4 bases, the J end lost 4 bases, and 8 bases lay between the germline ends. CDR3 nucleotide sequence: TGTGCCAGCAGTTCGGACAATTATAATTCACCCCTCCACTTT. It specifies CASSSDNYNSPLHF.

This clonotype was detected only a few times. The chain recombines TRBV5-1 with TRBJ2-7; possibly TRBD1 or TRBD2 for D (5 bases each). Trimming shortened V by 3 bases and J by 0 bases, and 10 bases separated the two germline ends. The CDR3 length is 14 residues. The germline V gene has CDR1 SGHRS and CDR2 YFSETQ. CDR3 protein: CASSWGPSSYEQYF. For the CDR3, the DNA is TGCGCCAGCAGCTGGGGACCTAGCTCCTACGAGCAGTACTTC.

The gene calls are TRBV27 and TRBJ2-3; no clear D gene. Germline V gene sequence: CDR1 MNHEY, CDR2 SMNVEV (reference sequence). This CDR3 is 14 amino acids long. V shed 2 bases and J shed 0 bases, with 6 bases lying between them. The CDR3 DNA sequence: TGTGCCAGCAGTTTACTGGACAGCACAGATACGCAGTATTTT. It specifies CASSLLDSTDTQYF.

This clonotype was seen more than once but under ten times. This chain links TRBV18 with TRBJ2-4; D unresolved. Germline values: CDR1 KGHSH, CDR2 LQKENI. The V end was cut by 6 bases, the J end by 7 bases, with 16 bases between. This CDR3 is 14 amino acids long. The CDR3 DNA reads TGTGCCAGCTCCCCTGAAGCCCTGGGGAACATTCAGTACTTC. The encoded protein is CASSPEALGNIQYF.

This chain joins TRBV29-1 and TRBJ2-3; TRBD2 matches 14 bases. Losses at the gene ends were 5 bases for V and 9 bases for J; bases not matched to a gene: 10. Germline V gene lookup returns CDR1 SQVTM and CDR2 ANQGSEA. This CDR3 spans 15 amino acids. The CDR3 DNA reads TGCAGCGTTCTGACTAGCGGGGGGGCCGGGCGAACGCAGTATTTT. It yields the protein CSVLTSGGAGRTQYF.

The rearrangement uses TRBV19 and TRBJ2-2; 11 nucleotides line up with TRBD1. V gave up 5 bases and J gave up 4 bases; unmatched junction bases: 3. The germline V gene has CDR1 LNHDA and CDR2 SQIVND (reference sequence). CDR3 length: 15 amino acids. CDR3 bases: TGTGCCAGTAGTGTCGGGACAGGGGGCACCGGGGAGCTGTTTTTT. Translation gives CASSVGTGGTGELFF.

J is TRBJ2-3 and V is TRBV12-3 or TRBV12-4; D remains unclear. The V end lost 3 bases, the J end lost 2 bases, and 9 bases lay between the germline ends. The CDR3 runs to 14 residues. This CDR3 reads CASSLSAATDTQYF. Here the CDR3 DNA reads TGTGCCAGCAGTTTGTCGGCGGCCACAGATACGCAGTATTTT.

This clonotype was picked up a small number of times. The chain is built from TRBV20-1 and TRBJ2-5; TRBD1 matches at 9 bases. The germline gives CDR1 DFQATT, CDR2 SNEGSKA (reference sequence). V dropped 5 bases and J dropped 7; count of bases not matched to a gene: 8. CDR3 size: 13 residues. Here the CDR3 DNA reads TGCAGTGCTGTGGGACAGGGAGGTGGGACCCAGTACTTC. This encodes CSAVGQGGGTQYF.

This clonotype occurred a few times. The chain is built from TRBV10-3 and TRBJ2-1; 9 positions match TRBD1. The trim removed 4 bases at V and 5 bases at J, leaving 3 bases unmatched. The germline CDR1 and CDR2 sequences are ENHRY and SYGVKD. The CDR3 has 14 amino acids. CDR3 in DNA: TGTGCCATCAGTGCCGGGACAGGGAACAATGAGCAGTTCTTC. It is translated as CAISAGTGNNEQFF.

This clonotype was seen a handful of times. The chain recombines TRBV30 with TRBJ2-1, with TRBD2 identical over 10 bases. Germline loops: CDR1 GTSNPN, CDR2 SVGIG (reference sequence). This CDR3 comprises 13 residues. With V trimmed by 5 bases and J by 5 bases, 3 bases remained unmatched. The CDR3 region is CAWSTSGNNEQFF. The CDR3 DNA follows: TGTGCCTGGTCTACTAGCGGGAACAATGAGCAGTTCTTC.

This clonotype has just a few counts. CDR3 residues: CASSNPGTGRRDEQFF. The DNA of the CDR3 is TGTGCCAGCAGCAACCCTGGAACGGGACGTCGGGATGAGCAGTTCTTC. The chain recombines TRBV7-9 with TRBJ2-1, with D perhaps TRBD1 or TRBD2 (5 bases each). Germline V gene lookup returns CDR1 SEHNR and CDR2 FQNEAQ (reference sequence). The V gene lost 5 bases and the J gene lost 8 bases, with 22 bases spanning the gap. The CDR3 sequence is 16 residues long. The full variable domain, its missing parts supplied by reference TRBV7-9 and TRBJ2-1, is DTGVSQNPRHKITKRGQNVTFRCDPISEHNRLYWYRQTLGQGPEFLTYFQNEAQLEKSRLLSDRFSAERPKGSFSTLEIQRTEQGDSAMYLCASSNPGTGRRDEQFFGPGTRLTVL.